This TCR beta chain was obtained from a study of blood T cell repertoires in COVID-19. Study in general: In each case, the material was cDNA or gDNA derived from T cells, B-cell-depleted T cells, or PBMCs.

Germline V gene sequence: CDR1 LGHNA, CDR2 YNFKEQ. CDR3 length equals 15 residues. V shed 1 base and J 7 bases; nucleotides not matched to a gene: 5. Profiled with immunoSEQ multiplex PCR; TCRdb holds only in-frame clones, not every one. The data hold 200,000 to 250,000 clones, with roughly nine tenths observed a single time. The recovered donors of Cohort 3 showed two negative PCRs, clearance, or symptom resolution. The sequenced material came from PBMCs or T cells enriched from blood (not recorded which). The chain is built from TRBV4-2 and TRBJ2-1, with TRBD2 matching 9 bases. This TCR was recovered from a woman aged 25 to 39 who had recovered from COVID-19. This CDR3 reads CASSQVLAGKNEQFF. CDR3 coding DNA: TGTGCCAGCAGCCAAGTCCTAGCGGGAAAGAATGAGCAGTTCTTC.